Listed below are T cell receptor beta chains from one sample, sequenced in a study of T cells in Graves' hyperthyroidism and ophthalmopathy. In TCRdb, the multiplex PCR reads were re-called with MiXCR into one record per CDR3 protein. The repertoire holds roughly 400,000 distinct CDR3 sequences, with roughly 14% as singletons. Material: blood. The receptors were gathered from a woman under 30 with Graves' hyperthyroidism that later progressed to Graves' ophthalmopathy. Both conserved end residues are part of each CDR3. D genes are given only for firm matches. The listing skips clone size in some rows; elsewhere it reads once, few, many or a size class.

TRBJ1-6,many,TRBV7-8,TRBD1,TGTGCCAGCAGCTTCCCCCCCGCGGCAGGGGGGTATAATTCACCCCTCCACTTT,CASSFPPAAGGYNSPLHF
TRBJ2-7,.,TRBV5-4,TRBD1,TGTGCCGGCAGCTTGGAAGGGACAGGGGTCTCCTACGAGCAGTACTTC,CAGSLEGTGVSYEQYF
TRBJ2-3,many,TRBV5-8,TRBD1,TGTGCCAGCCGTAGGGACAGGCTAAGGGCAGATACGCAGTATTTT,CASRRDRLRADTQYF
TRBJ2-7,many,TRBV20-1,.,TGCAGTGCTAGACCCAGGCCTACCCGTGAGGGCGAGCAGTACTTC,CSARPRPTREGEQYF
TRBJ1-1,.,TRBV20-1,.,TGCAGTGCTAGAGGACCCCCCGGTGGGGACTTCATTGTAGCTTTCTTT,CSARGPPGGDFIVAFF
TRBJ2-2,many,TRBV27,.,TGTGCCAGTACGGGAAGGAACGGGGAGCTGTTTTTT,CASTGRNGELFF
TRBJ1-1,many,TRBV5-5,TRBD1,TGTGCCAGCAGCTCAGGACAGGGCCTAAAAGAAGCTTTCTTT,CASSSGQGLKEAFF
TRBJ2-7,few,TRBV20-1,TRBD2,TGCAGTGCTACGGGACTAGCCGGCTCCTACGAGCAGTACTTC,CSATGLAGSYEQYF
TRBJ1-2,many,TRBV7-2,.,TGTGCCAGCAGCTTAACCCAGGGAACGAACTATGGCTACACCTTC,CASSLTQGTNYGYTF
TRBJ2-7,many,TRBV5-1,.,TGCGCCAGCAGCTTGGCCCCCGGAGGGGACTACGAGCAGTACTTC,CASSLAPGGDYEQYF
TRBJ1-1,.,TRBV28,TRBD1,TGTGCCAGCAGTTACGGGACAGGGTCCACTGAAGCTTTCTTT,CASSYGTGSTEAFF
TRBJ2-2,many,TRBV11-3,.,TGTGCCAGCAGCCCTACTAGTTCCGGGGAGCTGTTTTTT,CASSPTSSGELFF
TRBJ2-2,many,TRBV2,.,TGTGCCAGCAGTGAAGAGGGACTGGCGAACACCGGGGAGCTGTTTTTT,CASSEEGLANTGELFF
TRBJ2-5,many,TRBV11-2,.,TGTGCCAGCAGCTTAGGTGGAGGGACGGAGACCCAGTACTTC,CASSLGGGTETQYF
TRBJ2-3,many,TRBV29-1,.,TGCAGCGTTGAGTGGGGAGCCAACACAGATACGCAGTATTTT,CSVEWGANTDTQYF
TRBJ1-1,.,TRBV6-6,.,TGTGCCAGCAGTTACCCGACAGTCACTGAAGCTTTCTTT,CASSYPTVTEAFF
TRBJ2-4,few,TRBV28,.,TGTGCCAGCAGCCCATCCGGGGGTCGCGTTCTTCAGTACTTC,CASSPSGGRVLQYF
TRBJ1-2,many,TRBV5-1,.,TGCGCCAGCAGCTTGGAGGGCTTCTATGGCTACACCTTC,CASSLEGFYGYTF
TRBJ1-4,.,TRBV9,.,TGTGCCAGCAGCGTAGGCGCGGCTAATGAAAAACTGTTTTTT,CASSVGAANEKLFF
TRBJ2-7,few,TRBV28,.,TGTGCCGGTTCTGTTGGTTTCGGGGGCGCCTACGAGCAGTACTTC,CAGSVGFGGAYEQYF